What follows describes a single T cell receptor beta chain. The target antigen is unknown. TCRdb called the RT-PCR reads again in MiXCR, with one record for every CDR3 protein. The table includes 560,000 or so distinct CDR3 sequences, approximately 7.6% detected once. Germline V gene data show CDR1 as SQVTM and CDR2 as ANQGSEA. V gave up 7 bases and J gave up 4 bases, with 19 bases separating them. The CDR3 spans 14 residues. The data originate from a study of response to subunit inactivated influenza vaccine. Findings and limits, study-wide: It was suggested by the authors that few new T cells are recruited by each seasonal influenza vaccination.

The V and J genes are TRBV29-1 and TRBJ1-1, with D perhaps matching TRBD1 (5 bases). The sequence came from a man in his fifties or sixties who received an inactivated influenza vaccine. Sequencing was performed on PBMCs from blood, taken roughly 24 months after vaccination. This CDR3 reads CSGGLSGAGTEAFF. CDR3 DNA sequence: TGCAGCGGGGGACTTAGTGGCGCGGGCACTGAAGCTTTCTTT. Full variable domain (rest looked up from reference TRBV29-1 and TRBJ1-1): SAVISQKPSRDICQRGTSLTIQCQVDSQVTMMFWYRQQPGQSLTLIATANQGSEATYESGFVIDKFPISRPNLTFSTLTVSNMSPEDSSIYLCSGGLSGAGTEAFFGQGTRLTVV.